Listed below are T cell receptor beta chains from one sample, sequenced in a study of identical twins. TCRdb itself ran the 5' RACE reads through MiXCR, one entry per CDR3 protein. The repertoire holds 750,000 to 950,000 distinct CDR3 sequences, with roughly an eighth as singletons. Separately, the same data were catalogued under a study of yellow fever vaccine responses in identical twins.

Sequencing was performed on PBMCs. The receptors originated from a woman aged 18-35 years in good health. Each CDR3 is given with its conserved first and last residue. A D gene is named only where the DNA matches it firmly. A row's size may be missing; if present it is once, few, many or a size class.

J | size | D | V | CDR3 | DNA
TRBJ2-7 | many | TRBD2 | TRBV5-1 | CASSLEGLAGGRYEQYF | TGCGCCAGCAGCTTGGAAGGACTAGCGGGAGGGCGGTACGAGCAGTACTTC
TRBJ1-1 | few | - | TRBV5-1 | CASSLDREGVHTEAFF | TGCGCCAGCAGCTTGGACAGGGAGGGAGTGCACACTGAAGCTTTCTTT
TRBJ1-1 | few | - | TRBV7-8 | CASSLSPAPEAFF | TGTGCCAGCAGCTTATCGCCGGCTCCTGAAGCTTTCTTT
TRBJ2-5 | few | TRBD2 | TRBV7-9 | CASSFSSGRVKETQYF | TGTGCCAGCAGCTTCTCTAGCGGGAGGGTAAAAGAGACCCAGTACTTC
TRBJ2-7 | many | - | TRBV6-1 | CASSERGSFYEQYF | TGTGCCAGCAGTGAGAGGGGGAGTTTCTACGAGCAGTACTTC
TRBJ1-1 | few | - | TRBV6-1 | CASRRPGQSTEAFF | TGTGCCAGCAGGAGACCGGGACAATCAACTGAAGCTTTCTTT
TRBJ1-1 | many | - | TRBV12-3/TRBV12-4 | CASSPGAGEAFF | TGTGCCAGCAGCCCAGGGGCGGGAGAAGCTTTCTTT
TRBJ1-1 | - | - | TRBV27 | CASKEVDLPITEAFF | TGTGCCAGCAAGGAGGTTGATCTCCCCATCACTGAAGCTTTCTTT
TRBJ2-3 | few | - | TRBV5-1 | CASSLPSGPYTDTQYF | TGCGCCAGCAGCTTACCCTCGGGACCCTACACAGATACGCAGTATTTT
TRBJ2-2 | - | TRBD1 | TRBV27 | CASTWDRTTGELFF | TGTGCCAGCACCTGGGACAGAACTACCGGGGAGCTGTTTTTT
TRBJ2-1 | few | - | TRBV7-3 | CASSSTPGLGYEQFF | TGTGCCAGCAGCTCCACACCTGGACTCGGCTATGAGCAGTTCTTC
TRBJ2-1 | few | - | TRBV14 | CASSQIRGSSNEQFF | TGTGCCAGCAGCCAAATCAGGGGATCATCGAATGAGCAGTTCTTC
TRBJ2-7 | - | - | TRBV2 | CASSPWGGYEQYF | TGTGCCAGCAGCCCGTGGGGTGGGTACGAGCAGTACTTC
TRBJ2-1 | few | TRBD2 | TRBV29-1 | CSVDGLAETNEQFF | TGCAGCGTTGATGGTCTAGCGGAAACCAATGAGCAGTTCTTC
TRBJ1-1 | - | - | TRBV12-3/TRBV12-4 | CASSLIGGLDTEAFF | TGTGCCAGCAGTTTAATAGGGGGATTGGACACTGAAGCTTTCTTT
TRBJ2-5 | - | TRBD2 | TRBV27 | CASSLAGGAKETQYF | TGTGCCAGCAGTTTAGCGGGAGGGGCTAAGGAGACCCAGTACTTC
TRBJ2-1 | few | - | TRBV6-4 | CASSVRASPLYNEQFF | TGTGCCAGCAGTGTACGGGCTAGCCCCTTATACAATGAGCAGTTCTTC
TRBJ2-1 | - | TRBD2 | TRBV5-1 | CASSLLREGLNEQFF | TGCGCCAGCAGCTTGCTGCGGGAGGGCCTTAATGAGCAGTTCTTC
TRBJ2-2 | - | - | TRBV6-2/TRBV6-3 | CASSFNPGGRYTGELFF | TGTGCCAGCAGTTTCAACCCCGGGGGGCGGTACACCGGGGAGCTGTTTTTT
TRBJ2-1 | few | TRBD2 | TRBV29-1 | CSVGLLAGAYNEQFF | TGCAGCGTTGGCCTACTAGCGGGGGCCTACAATGAGCAGTTCTTC
TRBJ1-1 | few | - | TRBV3-1 | CASSTGLGDTEAFF | TGTGCCAGCAGCACAGGGTTGGGAGATACTGAAGCTTTCTTT
TRBJ2-7 | few | - | TRBV27 | CASSFLHLGLHF | TGTGCCAGCAGTTTCCTACATTTAGGGTTACACTTC
TRBJ2-1 | - | TRBD2 | TRBV20-1 | CCARLREGPRYNEQFF | TGCTGTGCTAGACTTCGGGAGGGCCCTCGGTACAATGAGCAGTTCTTC
TRBJ2-7 | - | - | TRBV20-1 | CSASPRGRASSYEQYF | TGCAGTGCTAGCCCTCGGGGCAGGGCGTCCTCCTACGAGCAGTACTTC
TRBJ2-2 | - | TRBD1 | TRBV7-3 | CASSLRPGGTGELFF | TGTGCCAGCAGCTTAAGACCAGGGGGCACCGGGGAGCTGTTTTTT
TRBJ2-1 | - | - | TRBV5-6 | CASSQEGGFYNEQFF | TGTGCCAGCAGCCAGGAGGGGGGGTTCTACAATGAGCAGTTCTTC
TRBJ1-6 | - | - | TRBV5-1 | CASSKPGSPLHF | TGCGCCAGCAGCAAGCCGGGTTCACCCCTCCACTTT
TRBJ2-1 | few | - | TRBV5-1 | CASSLEDRLNEQFF | TGCGCCAGCAGCTTGGAAGACAGGCTCAATGAGCAGTTCTTC